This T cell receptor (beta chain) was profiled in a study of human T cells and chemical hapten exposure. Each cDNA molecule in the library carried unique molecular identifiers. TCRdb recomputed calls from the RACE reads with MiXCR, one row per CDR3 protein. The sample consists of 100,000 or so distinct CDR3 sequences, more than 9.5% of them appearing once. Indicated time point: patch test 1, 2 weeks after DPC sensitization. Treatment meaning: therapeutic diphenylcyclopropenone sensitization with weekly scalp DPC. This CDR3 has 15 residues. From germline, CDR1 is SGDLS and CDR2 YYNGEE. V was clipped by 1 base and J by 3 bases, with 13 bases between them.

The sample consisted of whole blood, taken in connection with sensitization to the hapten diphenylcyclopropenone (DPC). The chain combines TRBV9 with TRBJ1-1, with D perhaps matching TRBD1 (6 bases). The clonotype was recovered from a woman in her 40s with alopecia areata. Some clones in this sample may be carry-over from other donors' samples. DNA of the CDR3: TGTGCCAGCAGCGTAAACTGGGGGCTCGACACTGAAGCTTTCTTT. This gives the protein CASSVNWGLDTEAFF.